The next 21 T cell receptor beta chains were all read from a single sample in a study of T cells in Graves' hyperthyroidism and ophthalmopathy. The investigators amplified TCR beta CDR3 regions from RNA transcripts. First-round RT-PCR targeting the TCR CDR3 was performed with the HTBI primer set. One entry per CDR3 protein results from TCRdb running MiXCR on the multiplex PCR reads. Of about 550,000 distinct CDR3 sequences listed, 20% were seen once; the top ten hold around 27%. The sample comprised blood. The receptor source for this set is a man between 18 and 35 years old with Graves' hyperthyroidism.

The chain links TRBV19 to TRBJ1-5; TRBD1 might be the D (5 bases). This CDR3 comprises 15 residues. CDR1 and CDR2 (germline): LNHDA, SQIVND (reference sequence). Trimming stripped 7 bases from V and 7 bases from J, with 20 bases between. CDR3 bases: TGTGCCAGTACCCCCTGGGAGGGGATCGGACAGCCCCAGCATTTT. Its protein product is CASTPWEGIGQPQHF.

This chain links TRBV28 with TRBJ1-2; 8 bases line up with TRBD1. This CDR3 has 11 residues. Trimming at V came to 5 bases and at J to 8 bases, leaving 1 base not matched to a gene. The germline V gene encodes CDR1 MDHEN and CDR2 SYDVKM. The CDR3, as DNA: TGTGCCAGCAGTCGGGACAGGGGCTACACCTTC. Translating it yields CASSRDRGYTF.

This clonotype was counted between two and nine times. For the CDR3, the DNA is TGTGCCAGCAAGCCGGACAGTTCCAATCAGCCCCAGCATTTT. Encoded protein: CASKPDSSNQPQHF. The chain has TRBV2 and TRBJ1-5; a weak D match, TRBD1 (6 bases). The CDR3 length is 14 residues. Germline assignment: CDR1 SNHLY and CDR2 FYNNEI. V was clipped by 7 bases and J by 3 bases, with 13 bases between them. The full variable domain, with the rest looked up from reference TRBV2 and TRBJ1-5, is EPEVTQTPSHQVTQMGQEVILRCVPISNHLYFYWYRQILGQKVEFLVSFYNNEISEKSEIFDDQFSVERPDGSNFTLKIRSTKLEDSAMYFCASKPDSSNQPQHFGDGTRLSIL.

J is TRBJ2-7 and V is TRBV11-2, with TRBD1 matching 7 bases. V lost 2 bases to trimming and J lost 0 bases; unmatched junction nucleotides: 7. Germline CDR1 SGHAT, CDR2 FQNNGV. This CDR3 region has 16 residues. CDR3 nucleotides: TGTGCCAGCAGCTTAACCGGGACAGAGAGCTCCTACGAGCAGTACTTC. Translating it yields CASSLTGTESSYEQYF.

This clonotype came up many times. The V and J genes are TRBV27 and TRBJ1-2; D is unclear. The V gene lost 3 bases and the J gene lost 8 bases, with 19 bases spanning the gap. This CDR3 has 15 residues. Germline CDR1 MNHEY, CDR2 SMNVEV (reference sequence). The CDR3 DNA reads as TGTGCCAGCAGTTTTGCCACGAGTTTGGTGTCGGGCTACACCTTC. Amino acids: CASSFATSLVSGYTF.

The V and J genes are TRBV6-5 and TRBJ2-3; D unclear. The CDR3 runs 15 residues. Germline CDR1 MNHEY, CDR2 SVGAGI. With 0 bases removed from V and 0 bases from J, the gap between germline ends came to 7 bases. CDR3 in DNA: TGTGCCAGCAGTTACTCGACTCCGAGCACAGATACGCAGTATTTT. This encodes CASSYSTPSTDTQYF.

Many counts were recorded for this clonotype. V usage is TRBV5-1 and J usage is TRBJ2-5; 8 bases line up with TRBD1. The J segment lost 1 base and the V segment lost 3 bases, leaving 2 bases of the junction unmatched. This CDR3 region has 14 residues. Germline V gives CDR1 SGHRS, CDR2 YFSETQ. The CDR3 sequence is CASSWTGFQETQYF. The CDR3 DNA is TGCGCCAGCAGCTGGACAGGGTTCCAAGAGACCCAGTACTTC.

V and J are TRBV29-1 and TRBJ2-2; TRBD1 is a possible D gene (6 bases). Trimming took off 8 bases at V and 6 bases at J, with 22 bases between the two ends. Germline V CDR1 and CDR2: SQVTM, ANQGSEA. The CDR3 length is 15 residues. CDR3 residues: CSLQGTVQNAGELFF. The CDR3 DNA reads TGCAGCCTACAGGGAACGGTACAAAACGCCGGGGAGCTGTTTTTT.

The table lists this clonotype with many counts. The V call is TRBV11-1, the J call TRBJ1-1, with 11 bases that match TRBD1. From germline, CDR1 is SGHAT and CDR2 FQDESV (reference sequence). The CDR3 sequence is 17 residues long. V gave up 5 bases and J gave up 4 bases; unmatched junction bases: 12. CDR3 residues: CASSQDRGRVGFTEAFF. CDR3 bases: TGTGCCAGCAGCCAGGACAGGGGGCGCGTCGGTTTCACTGAAGCTTTCTTT. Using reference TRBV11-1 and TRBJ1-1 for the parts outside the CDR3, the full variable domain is EAEVAQSPRYKITEKSQAVAFWCDPISGHATLYWYRQILGQGPELLVQFQDESVVDDSQLPKDRFSAERLKGVDSTLKIQPAELGDSAMYLCASSQDRGRVGFTEAFFGQGTRLTVV.

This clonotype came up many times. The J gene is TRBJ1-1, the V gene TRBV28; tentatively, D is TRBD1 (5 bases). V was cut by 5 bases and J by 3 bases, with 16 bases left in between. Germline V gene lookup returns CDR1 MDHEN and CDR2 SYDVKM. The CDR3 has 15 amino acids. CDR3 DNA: TGTGCCAGCAGTAAGGGAGTCGAGGGACACACTGAAGCTTTCTTT. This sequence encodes CASSKGVEGHTEAFF.

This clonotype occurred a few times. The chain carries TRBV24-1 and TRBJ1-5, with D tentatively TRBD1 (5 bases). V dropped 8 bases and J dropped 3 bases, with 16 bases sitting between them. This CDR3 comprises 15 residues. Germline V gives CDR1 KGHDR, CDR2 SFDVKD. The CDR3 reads CATTMGHKDNQPQHF. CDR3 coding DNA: TGTGCCACCACCATGGGGCATAAGGACAATCAGCCCCAGCATTTT.

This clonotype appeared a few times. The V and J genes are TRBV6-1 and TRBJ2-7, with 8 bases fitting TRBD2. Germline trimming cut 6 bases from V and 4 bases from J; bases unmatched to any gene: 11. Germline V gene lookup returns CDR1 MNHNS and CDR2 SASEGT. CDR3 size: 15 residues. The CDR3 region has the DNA TGTGCCAGCAGAGCCGGGGGGGCGACTTTATACGAGCAGTACTTC. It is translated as CASRAGGATLYEQYF.

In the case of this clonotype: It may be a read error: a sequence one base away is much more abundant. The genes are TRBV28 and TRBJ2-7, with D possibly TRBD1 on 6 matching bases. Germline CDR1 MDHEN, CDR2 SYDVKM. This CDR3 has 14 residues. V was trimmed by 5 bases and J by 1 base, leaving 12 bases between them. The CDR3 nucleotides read TGTGCCAGCAGTGATGGGGACAAATCCTACGAGCAGTACTTC. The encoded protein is CASSDGDKSYEQYF.

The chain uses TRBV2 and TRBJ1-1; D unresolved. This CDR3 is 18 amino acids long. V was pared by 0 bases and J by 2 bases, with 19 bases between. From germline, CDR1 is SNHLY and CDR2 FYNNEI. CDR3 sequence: CASSEALAGQVLNTEAFF. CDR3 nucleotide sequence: TGTGCCAGCAGTGAAGCGCTTGCGGGCCAGGTCCTAAACACTGAAGCTTTCTTT.

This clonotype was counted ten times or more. The CDR3 reads CATSRGWGGAKNIQYF. The CDR3 DNA reads as TGTGCCACCAGCAGGGGTTGGGGGGGGGCCAAAAACATTCAGTACTTC. The J gene is TRBJ2-4, the V gene TRBV15, with 7 bases aligning to TRBD2. V lost 3 bases, J lost 1 base, and 6 bases stayed unmatched. This CDR3 has 16 residues. From germline, CDR1 is LNHNV and CDR2 YYDKDF (reference sequence).

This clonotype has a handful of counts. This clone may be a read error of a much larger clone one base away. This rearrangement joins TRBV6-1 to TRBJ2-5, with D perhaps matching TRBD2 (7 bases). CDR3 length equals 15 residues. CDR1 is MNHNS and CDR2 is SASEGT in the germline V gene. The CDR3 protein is CASRNRALSGETKYF. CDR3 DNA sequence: TGTGCCAGCAGGAACAGGGCCTTGAGCGGGGAGACCAAGTACTTC.

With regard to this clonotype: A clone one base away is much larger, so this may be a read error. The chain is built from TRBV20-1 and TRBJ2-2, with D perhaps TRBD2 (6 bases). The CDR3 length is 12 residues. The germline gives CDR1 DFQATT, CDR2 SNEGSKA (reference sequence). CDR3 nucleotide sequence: TGCAATGCTTCCGGGGGCACCGGGGAGCTGTTTTTT. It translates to CNASGGTGELFF.

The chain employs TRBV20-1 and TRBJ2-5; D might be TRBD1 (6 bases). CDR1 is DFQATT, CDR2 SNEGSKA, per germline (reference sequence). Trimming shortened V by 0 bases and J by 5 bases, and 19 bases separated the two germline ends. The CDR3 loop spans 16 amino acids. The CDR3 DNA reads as TGCAGTGCTAGAGATTGGGTCAGGGGCGGTAGGGAGACCCAGTACTTC. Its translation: CSARDWVRGGRETQYF.

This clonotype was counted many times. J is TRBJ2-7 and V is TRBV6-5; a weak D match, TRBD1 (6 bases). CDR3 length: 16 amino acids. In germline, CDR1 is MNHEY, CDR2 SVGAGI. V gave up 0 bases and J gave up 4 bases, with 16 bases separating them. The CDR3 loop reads CASSYSRGTPLYEQYF. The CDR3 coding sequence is TGTGCCAGCAGTTACTCGAGGGGGACACCGCTGTACGAGCAGTACTTC.

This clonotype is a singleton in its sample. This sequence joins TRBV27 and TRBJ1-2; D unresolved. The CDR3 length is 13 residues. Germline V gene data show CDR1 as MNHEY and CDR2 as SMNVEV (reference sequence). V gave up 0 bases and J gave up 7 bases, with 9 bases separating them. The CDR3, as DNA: TGTGCCAGCAGTTTATCAGGTGCTACTGGCTACACCTTC. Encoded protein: CASSLSGATGYTF.

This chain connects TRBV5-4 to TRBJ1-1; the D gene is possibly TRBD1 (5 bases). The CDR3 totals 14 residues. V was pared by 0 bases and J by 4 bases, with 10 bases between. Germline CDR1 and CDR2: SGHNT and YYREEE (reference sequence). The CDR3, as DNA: TGTGCCAGCAGCTTGGAAAGACAGTCCACTGAAGCTTTCTTT. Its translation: CASSLERQSTEAFF. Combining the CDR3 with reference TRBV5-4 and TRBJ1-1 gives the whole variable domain ETGVTQSPTHLIKTRGQQVTLRCSSQSGHNTVSWYQQALGQGPQFIFQYYREEENGRGNFPPRFSGLQFPNYSSELNVNALELDDSALYLCASSLERQSTEAFFGQGTRLTVV.